Below, 27 T cell receptor beta chains from the same sample are listed, as sequenced in a study of T cell repertoires in cytomegalovirus infection. For these TCRs, the target antigens are not known. TCRdb analysed the reads with MiXCR anew, one entry per CDR3 protein. This table holds some 800,000 distinct CDR3 sequences, roughly 33% found once. The input for sequencing was cultured CD8+ T cells from PBMCs, taken from culture after CMV antigen stimulation. These receptors were taken from a human donor in good health (CMV status not recorded). Some clones in this sample may be carry-over from other donors' samples.

CDR3 in DNA: TGTGCCAGCATACAAGCGGGGGTCTACGAGCAGTACTTC. Protein sequence: CASIQAGVYEQYF. This chain joins TRBV2 and TRBJ2-7; 8 bases match TRBD2. Germline CDR1 and CDR2: SNHLY and FYNNEI. J was trimmed by 3 bases and V by 7 bases; bases with no gene match: 5. This CDR3 region has 13 residues.

This chain connects TRBV11-2 to TRBJ2-1; TRBD1 aligns across 10 bases. The trim removed 1 base at V and 4 bases at J, leaving 4 bases unmatched. The CDR3 loop spans 16 amino acids. Germline V gene data show CDR1 as SGHAT and CDR2 as FQNNGV. Here the CDR3 DNA reads TGTGCCAGCAGCTTAGTGGGGACAGGGGTATACAATGAGCAGTTCTTC. Its protein is CASSLVGTGVYNEQFF. Looking up the rest from reference TRBV11-2 and TRBJ2-1 gives the full variable domain: EAGVAQSPRYKIIEKRQSVAFWCNPISGHATLYWYQQILGQGPKLLIQFQNNGVVDDSQLPKDRFSAERLKGVDSTLKIQPAKLEDSAVYLCASSLVGTGVYNEQFFGPGTRLTVL.

V and J are TRBV4-1 and TRBJ2-1, with 7 bases fitting TRBD2. CDR3 size: 13 residues. The V segment lost 5 bases and the J segment 5 bases; nucleotides outside the gene matches: 3. Germline V gives CDR1 MGHRA, CDR2 YSYEKL. For the CDR3, the DNA is TGCGCCAGCAGCGGGGGGGTTGACAATGAGCAGTTCTTC. Protein sequence: CASSGGVDNEQFF.

This clonotype was counted between two and nine times. The chain couples TRBV24-1 to TRBJ1-5; no clear D gene. The ends were cut back, 3 bases at V and 2 bases at J, with 7 bases in the middle. Germline V CDR1 and CDR2: KGHDR, SFDVKD. The CDR3 is made up of 14 amino acids. CDR3 coding DNA: TGTGCCACCAGTGATAATACAGGCAATCAGCCCCAGCATTTT. As protein: CATSDNTGNQPQHF.

In its sample, this clonotype was seen many times. The gene calls are TRBV7-6 and TRBJ2-2; a possible D gene is TRBD2 (5 bases). V lost 1 base and J lost 3, with 9 bases in between. The CDR3 covers 15 residues. Looked up from germline, CDR1 is SGHVS and CDR2 is FNYEAQ. The CDR3 region is CASSLGPGDTGELFF. CDR3 nucleotide sequence: TGTGCCAGCAGCTTAGGACCCGGGGACACCGGGGAGCTGTTTTTT.

This clonotype occurred a few times. The rearrangement uses TRBV3-1 and TRBJ2-3; 12 bases map to TRBD2. Germline lookup yields CDR1 LGHDT and CDR2 YNNKEL (reference sequence). V gave up 4 bases and J gave up 5 bases; unmatched junction bases: 4. The CDR3 runs to 15 residues. The CDR3 nucleotides are TGTGCCAGCAGCCGCCGGACTAGCGGGATAGATACGCAGTATTTT. Translation gives CASSRRTSGIDTQYF.

This clonotype was seen repeatedly, ten times or more. This chain uses TRBV12-3 or TRBV12-4 with TRBJ1-1; a possible D gene is TRBD1 (6 bases). The CDR3 has 14 residues. V dropped 5 bases and J dropped 3 bases, with 13 bases sitting between them. CDR3 protein: CASSPTQGHTEAFF. CDR3 nucleotide sequence: TGTGCCAGCAGTCCGACCCAGGGGCACACTGAAGCTTTCTTT.

The gene calls are TRBV7-4 and TRBJ1-2; TRBD1 is a possible D gene (6 bases). Trimming shortened V by 6 bases and J by 0 bases, and 17 bases separated the two germline ends. The V gene's germline CDR1 is SGHVT and CDR2 SQSDAQ. The CDR3 covers 16 residues. The CDR3: CASSHGGAAANYGYTF. The CDR3 coding sequence is TGTGCCAGCAGTCACGGGGGGGCGGCCGCTAACTATGGCTACACCTTC.

This clonotype was found a few times. CDR3 sequence reads: CASSRKGGEAGGYTF. The CDR3 DNA reads as TGTGCCAGCAGCCGCAAAGGAGGGGAGGCGGGTGGCTACACCTTC. The gene calls are TRBV7-3 and TRBJ1-2, with D perhaps matching TRBD1 (5 bases). CDR3 length: 15 amino acids. The V end was cut by 5 bases, the J end by 7 bases, with 20 bases between. From germline, CDR1 is SGHTA and CDR2 FQGTGA. Full variable domain (remainder filled in from reference TRBV7-3 and TRBJ1-2): GAGVSQTPSNKVTEKGKYVELRCDPISGHTALYWYRQSLGQGPEFLIYFQGTGAADDSGLPNDRFFAVRPEGSVSTLKIQRTERGDSAVYLCASSRKGGEAGGYTFGSGTRLTVV.

This clonotype has a handful of counts. This sequence joins TRBV7-9 and TRBJ1-4; no reliable D call. CDR1 SEHNR and CDR2 FQNEAQ come from the germline V gene (reference sequence). The CDR3 has 17 amino acids. The V end lost 5 bases, the J end lost 7 bases, and 23 bases lay between the germline ends. CDR3 nucleotide sequence: TGTGCCAGCAGCCGGTTGGCAGGAGAGGGCAGCGGTGAAAAACTGTTTTTT. As protein: CASSRLAGEGSGEKLFF.

The V and J genes are TRBV27 and TRBJ1-1; D is ambiguous. V was cut by 6 bases and J by 0 bases, with 11 bases left in between. Germline assignment: CDR1 MNHEY and CDR2 SMNVEV (reference sequence). The length of the CDR3 is 14 residues. CDR3 region: CASSSDGLNTEAFF. CDR3 sequence (DNA): TGTGCCAGCAGCTCGGACGGGTTGAACACTGAAGCTTTCTTT.

The chain recombines TRBV3-1 with TRBJ2-5; 9 positions match TRBD2. This CDR3 is 14 amino acids long. Looked up from germline, CDR1 is LGHDT and CDR2 is YNNKEL (reference sequence). Trimming took 0 bases from V and 5 from J; bases not matched to a gene: 1. CDR3 in amino acids: CASSQDAGGETQYF. Written as DNA, the CDR3 is TGTGCCAGCAGCCAAGATGCGGGGGGGGAGACCCAGTACTTC.

In this sample, this clonotype turned up a few times. This chain joins TRBV6-2 or TRBV6-3 and TRBJ2-5; TRBD2 is a possible D gene (5 bases). CDR1 is MNHEY, CDR2 SVGEGT, per germline. The CDR3 is made up of 13 amino acids. Trimming shortened V by 4 bases and J by 4 bases, and 10 bases separated the two germline ends. The CDR3 loop is CASSFGVGETQYF. The CDR3 nucleotides read TGTGCCAGCAGTTTCGGGGTAGGAGAGACCCAGTACTTC.

The rearrangement links TRBV19 to TRBJ1-4; D gene uncertain. Per the germline V gene, CDR1 is LNHDA and CDR2 is SQIVND (reference sequence). The CDR3 runs to 13 residues. The V and J ends lost 4 bases and 2 bases respectively, with 5 bases between them. The CDR3 sequence: CASSKKTNEKLFF. The CDR3 DNA reads TGTGCCAGTAGTAAGAAGACTAATGAAAAACTGTTTTTT.

This clonotype has more than one count but fewer than ten. This chain connects TRBV7-9 to TRBJ2-1; 12 bases match TRBD2. V was pared by 5 bases and J by 7 bases, with 12 bases of the junction left unmatched. In germline, CDR1 is SEHNR, CDR2 FQNEAQ (reference sequence). The CDR3 is made up of 17 amino acids. This CDR3 is CASSPPLRLAGANEQFF. The DNA of the CDR3 is TGTGCCAGCAGCCCCCCCCTGAGACTAGCGGGGGCGAATGAGCAGTTCTTC.

The chain is built from TRBV11-2 and TRBJ2-1; no clear D. There are 15 residues in the CDR3. The V end was cut by 1 base, the J end by 1 base, with 8 bases between. Germline V gene sequence: CDR1 SGHAT, CDR2 FQNNGV. The CDR3 sequence: CASSLGRQSYNEQFF. The DNA for the CDR3 is TGTGCCAGCAGCTTAGGAAGGCAGTCCTACAATGAGCAGTTCTTC.

This clonotype was found a few times. The rearrangement joins TRBV7-8 to TRBJ2-5, with 7 bases identical to TRBD1. This CDR3 is built from 14 residues. V was pared by 3 bases and J by 4 bases, with 5 bases of the junction left unmatched. Germline V CDR1 and CDR2: SGHVS, FQNEAQ. The CDR3 protein is CASSLLGTAETQYF. In nucleotides, the CDR3 is TGTGCCAGCAGCTTGCTAGGGACAGCAGAGACCCAGTACTTC.

This clonotype was found a few times. V usage is TRBV13 and J usage is TRBJ2-1; D is perhaps TRBD2 (7 bases). The length of the CDR3 is 15 residues. Germline assignment: CDR1 PRHDT and CDR2 FYEKMQ (reference sequence). V was trimmed by 5 bases and J by 2 bases, leaving 13 bases between them. CDR3: CASSPRGGPYNEQFF. DNA of the CDR3: TGTGCCAGCAGCCCGAGGGGGGGGCCCTACAATGAGCAGTTCTTC.

Points on this clonotype: This sequence may be a read error, since a much larger clone differs from it by one base. The chain recombines TRBV6-1 with TRBJ2-2; 9 bases are a match to TRBD1. The CDR3 is 18 amino acids. Germline lookup yields CDR1 MNHNS and CDR2 SASEGT. The CDR3 sequence: CTSSDHRGLESGTGELFF. As DNA, the CDR3 is TGTACCAGCAGTGATCACAGGGGGCTCGAGTCTGGCACCGGGGAGCTGTTTTTT.

This clonotype has only a few counts. This rearrangement joins TRBV5-6 to TRBJ2-5; TRBD1 or TRBD2 may be the D gene (6 bases each). Trimming took off 5 bases at V and 4 bases at J, with 18 bases between the two ends. In germline, CDR1 is SGHDT, CDR2 YYEEEE. This CDR3 has 15 amino acids. This chain's CDR3 is CASSRFGGLRETQYF. The CDR3 bases are TGTGCCAGCAGTCGGTTTGGGGGGCTGAGAGAGACCCAGTACTTC.

This clonotype was observed a single time. Mismatch with germline at one junction end may stem from a read error. The J gene is TRBJ1-5, the V gene TRBV12-3 or TRBV12-4; tentative D call: TRBD1 (5 bases). This CDR3 is 12 amino acids long. The CDR3 DNA sequence: TGTGTCAGCAGCTTTCGGACAAAGGCCCAGCATTTT. Amino acid sequence: CVSSFRTKAQHF.

V gene TRBV7-9 combines with J gene TRBJ2-6; the match to TRBD1 covers 9 bases. There are 19 residues in the CDR3. Germline values: CDR1 SEHNR, CDR2 FQNEAQ (reference sequence). After removal of 6 bases from V and 1 base from J, the junction contained 13 bases not matched to a gene. This chain's CDR3 is CASRHRDRVFQSGANVLTF. The CDR3 DNA is TGTGCCAGCAGACACCGGGACAGGGTATTTCAATCTGGGGCCAACGTCCTGACTTTC.

The V gene is TRBV15, the J gene TRBJ2-6; maybe TRBD2 (5 bases). Germline values: CDR1 LNHNV, CDR2 YYDKDF (reference sequence). V lost 3 bases, J lost 2 bases, and 14 bases lay in between. The CDR3 is made up of 17 amino acids. CDR3 protein: CATSSPAEVAGANVLTF. Here the CDR3 DNA reads TGTGCCACCAGCAGCCCCGCGGAGGTAGCTGGGGCCAACGTCCTGACTTTC.

J is TRBJ1-6 and V is TRBV6-6, with D maybe TRBD1 (5 bases). The CDR3 totals 15 residues. The V gene lost 6 bases and the J gene lost 7 bases, with 16 bases spanning the gap. CDR1 MNHNY and CDR2 SVGAGI come from the germline V gene (reference sequence). DNA for the CDR3: TGTGCCAGCAGCGTCACCGGGACTGAGAATTCACCCCTCCACTTT. Its translation is CASSVTGTENSPLHF.

V usage is TRBV2 and J usage is TRBJ2-2; 8 nucleotides align to TRBD1. From germline, CDR1 is SNHLY and CDR2 FYNNEI. The CDR3 totals 12 residues. The CDR3 spells CVRDRYTGELFF. DNA of the CDR3: TGTGTCAGGGACAGGTACACCGGGGAGCTGTTTTTT. The full variable domain, completed using reference TRBV2 and TRBJ2-2, is EPEVTQTPSHQVTQMGQEVILRCVPISNHLYFYWYRQILGQKVEFLVSFYNNEISEKSEIFDDQFSVERPDGSNFTLKIRSTKLEDSAMYFCVRDRYTGELFFGEGSRLTVL.

This clonotype was recorded many times. The rearrangement links TRBV7-6 to TRBJ2-1; D may be TRBD1 (6 bases). CDR1 is SGHVS, CDR2 FNYEAQ, per germline. The CDR3 consists of 11 residues. V was cut by 6 bases and J by 8 bases, with 8 bases left in between. For the CDR3, the DNA is TGTGCCAGCAGGTCAGGGGATGAGCAGTTCTTC. It encodes CASRSGDEQFF. The full variable domain, in which reference TRBV7-6 and TRBJ2-1 provide the parts outside the CDR3, is GAGVSQSPRYKVTKRGQDVALRCDPISGHVSLYWYRQALGQGPEFLTYFNYEAQQDKSGLPNDRFSAERPEGSISTLTIQRTEQRDSAMYRCASRSGDEQFFGPGTRLTVL.

The V call is TRBV6-1, the J call TRBJ1-1, with unresolved D. This CDR3 has 14 amino acids. The germline CDR1 and CDR2 sequences are MNHNS and SASEGT. V shed 3 bases and J shed 1 base, with 9 bases lying between them. The CDR3 DNA reads as TGTGCCAGCAGTGATTTTGGAGGGAACACTGAAGCTTTCTTT. Translating gives CASSDFGGNTEAFF.